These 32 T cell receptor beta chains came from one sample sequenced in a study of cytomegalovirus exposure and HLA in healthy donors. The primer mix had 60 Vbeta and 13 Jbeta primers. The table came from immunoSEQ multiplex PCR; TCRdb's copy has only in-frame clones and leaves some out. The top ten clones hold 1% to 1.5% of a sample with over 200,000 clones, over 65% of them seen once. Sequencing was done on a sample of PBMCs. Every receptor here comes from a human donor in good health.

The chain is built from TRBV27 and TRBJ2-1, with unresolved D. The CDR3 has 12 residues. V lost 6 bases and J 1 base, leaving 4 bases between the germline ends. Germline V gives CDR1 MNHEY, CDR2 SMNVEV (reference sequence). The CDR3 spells CASSPSYNEQFF. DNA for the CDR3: TGTGCCAGCAGCCCTTCCTACAATGAGCAGTTCTTC.

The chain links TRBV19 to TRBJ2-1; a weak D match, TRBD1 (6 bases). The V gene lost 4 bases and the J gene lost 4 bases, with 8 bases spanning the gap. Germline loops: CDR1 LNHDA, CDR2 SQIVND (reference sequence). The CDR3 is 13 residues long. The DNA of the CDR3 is TGTGCCAGTAGTACAGGGGTATACAATGAGCAGTTCTTC. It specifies CASSTGVYNEQFF. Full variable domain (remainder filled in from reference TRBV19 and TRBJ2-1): DGGITQSPKYLFRKEGQNVTLSCEQNLNHDAMYWYRQDPGQGLRLIYYSQIVNDFQKGDIAEGYSVSREKKESFPLTVTSAQKNPTAFYLCASSTGVYNEQFFGPGTRLTVL.

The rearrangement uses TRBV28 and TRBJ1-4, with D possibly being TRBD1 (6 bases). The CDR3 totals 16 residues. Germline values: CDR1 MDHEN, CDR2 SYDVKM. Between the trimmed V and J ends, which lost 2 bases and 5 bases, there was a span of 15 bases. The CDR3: CASSLAGAGGNEKLFF. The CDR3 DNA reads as TGTGCCAGCAGTTTAGCAGGGGCCGGAGGAAATGAAAAACTGTTTTTT.

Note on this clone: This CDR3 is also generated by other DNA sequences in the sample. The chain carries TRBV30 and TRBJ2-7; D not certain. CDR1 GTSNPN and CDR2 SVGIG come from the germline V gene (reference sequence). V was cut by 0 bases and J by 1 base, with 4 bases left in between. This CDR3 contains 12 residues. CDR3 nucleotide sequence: TGTGCCTGGAGTGTTTCTTCCTACGAGCAGTACTTC. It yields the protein CAWSVSSYEQYF. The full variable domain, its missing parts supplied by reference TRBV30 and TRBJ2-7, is SQTIHQWPATLVQPVGSPLSLECTVEGTSNPNLYWYRQAAGRGLQLLFYSVGIGQISSEVPQNLSASRPQDRQFILSSKKLLLSDSGFYLCAWSVSSYEQYFGPGTRLTVT.

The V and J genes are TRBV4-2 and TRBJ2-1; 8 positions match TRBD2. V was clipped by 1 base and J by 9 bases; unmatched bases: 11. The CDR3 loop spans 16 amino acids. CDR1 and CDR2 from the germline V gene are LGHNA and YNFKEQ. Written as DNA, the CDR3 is TGTGCCAGCAGCCAAGGGGCGGGAGGTGGTACGGGTGAGCAGTTCTTC. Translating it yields CASSQGAGGGTGEQFF.

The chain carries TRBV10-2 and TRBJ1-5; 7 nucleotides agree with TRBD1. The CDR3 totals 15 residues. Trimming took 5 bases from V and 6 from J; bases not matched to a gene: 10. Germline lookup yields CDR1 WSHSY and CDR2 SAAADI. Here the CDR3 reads CASSLEGAPGQPQHF. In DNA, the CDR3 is TGCGCCAGCAGTTTAGAGGGGGCGCCGGGTCAGCCCCAGCATTTT.

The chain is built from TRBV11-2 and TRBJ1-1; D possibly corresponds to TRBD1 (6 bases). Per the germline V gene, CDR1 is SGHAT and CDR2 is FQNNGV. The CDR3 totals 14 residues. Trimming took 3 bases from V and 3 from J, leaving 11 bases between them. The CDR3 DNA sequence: TGTGCCAGCAGCTTCACAGGGAGCGACACTGAAGCTTTCTTT. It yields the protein CASSFTGSDTEAFF.

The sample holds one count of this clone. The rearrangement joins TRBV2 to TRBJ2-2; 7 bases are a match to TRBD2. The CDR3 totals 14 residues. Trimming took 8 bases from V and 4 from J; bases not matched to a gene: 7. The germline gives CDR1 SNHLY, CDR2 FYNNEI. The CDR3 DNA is TGTGCCAGCGGGGGAGGGGCCGGCACCGGGGAGCTGTTTTTT. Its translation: CASGGGAGTGELFF.

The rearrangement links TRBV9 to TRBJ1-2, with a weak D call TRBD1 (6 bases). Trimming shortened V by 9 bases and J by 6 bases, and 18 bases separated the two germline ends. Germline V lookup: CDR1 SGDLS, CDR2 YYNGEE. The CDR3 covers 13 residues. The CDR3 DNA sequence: TGTGCCACCTCTCCAGGGGATGGGGATGGCTACACCTTC. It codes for CATSPGDGDGYTF.

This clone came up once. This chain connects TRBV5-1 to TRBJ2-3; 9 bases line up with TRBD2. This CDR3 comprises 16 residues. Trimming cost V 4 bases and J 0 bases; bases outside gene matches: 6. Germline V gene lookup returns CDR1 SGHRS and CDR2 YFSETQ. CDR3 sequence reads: CASSPAGGSSTDTQYF. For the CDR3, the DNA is TGCGCCAGCAGCCCCGCGGGGGGGTCTAGCACAGATACGCAGTATTTT. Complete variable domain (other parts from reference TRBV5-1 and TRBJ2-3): KAGVTQTPRYLIKTRGQQVTLSCSPISGHRSVSWYQQTPGQGLQFLFEYFSETQRNKGNFPGRFSGRQFSNSRSEMNVSTLELGDSALYLCASSPAGGSSTDTQYFGPGTRLTVL.

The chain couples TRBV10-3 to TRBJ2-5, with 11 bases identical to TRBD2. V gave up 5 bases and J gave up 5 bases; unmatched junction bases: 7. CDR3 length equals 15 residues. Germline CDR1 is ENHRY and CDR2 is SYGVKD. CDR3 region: CAISQIAGGAETQYF. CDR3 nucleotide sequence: TGTGCCATCAGTCAGATAGCGGGAGGGGCGGAGACCCAGTACTTC.

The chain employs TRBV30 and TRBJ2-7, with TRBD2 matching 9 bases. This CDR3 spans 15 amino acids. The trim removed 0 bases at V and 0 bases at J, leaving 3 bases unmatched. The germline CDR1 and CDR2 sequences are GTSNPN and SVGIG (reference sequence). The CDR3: CAWSVLAGDSYEQYF. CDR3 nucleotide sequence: TGTGCCTGGAGTGTATTAGCGGGAGACTCCTACGAGCAGTACTTC.

The CDR3 region is CASSLLGGGREIQYF. The DNA of the CDR3 is TGTGCCAGCAGTTTGCTCGGGGGTGGACGGGAAATTCAGTACTTC. The rearrangement uses TRBV27 and TRBJ2-4; D may be TRBD2 (6 bases). The CDR3 sequence is 15 residues long. The germline V gene has CDR1 MNHEY and CDR2 SMNVEV (reference sequence). Deletions cut 3 bases from V and 10 bases from J, with 19 bases between.

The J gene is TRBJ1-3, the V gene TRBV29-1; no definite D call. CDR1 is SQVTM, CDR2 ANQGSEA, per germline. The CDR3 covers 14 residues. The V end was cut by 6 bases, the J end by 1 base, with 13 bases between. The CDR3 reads CSVWADNSGNTIYF. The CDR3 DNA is TGCAGCGTATGGGCCGACAATTCTGGAAACACCATATATTTT.

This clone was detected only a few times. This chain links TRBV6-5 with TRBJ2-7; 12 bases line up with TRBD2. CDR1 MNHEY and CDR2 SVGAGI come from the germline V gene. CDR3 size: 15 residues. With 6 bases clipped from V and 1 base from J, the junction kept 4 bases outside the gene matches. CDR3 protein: CASSPGLAGSYEQYF. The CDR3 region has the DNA TGTGCCAGCAGCCCCGGACTAGCGGGATCCTACGAGCAGTACTTC.

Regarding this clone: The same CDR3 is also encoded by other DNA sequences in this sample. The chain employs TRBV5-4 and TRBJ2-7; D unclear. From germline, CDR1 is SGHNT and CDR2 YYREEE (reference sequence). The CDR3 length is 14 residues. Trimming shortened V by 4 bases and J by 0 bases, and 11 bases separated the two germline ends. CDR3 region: CASSLGSSSYEQYF. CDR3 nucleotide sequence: TGTGCCAGCAGCCTGGGTAGCAGCTCCTACGAGCAGTACTTC.

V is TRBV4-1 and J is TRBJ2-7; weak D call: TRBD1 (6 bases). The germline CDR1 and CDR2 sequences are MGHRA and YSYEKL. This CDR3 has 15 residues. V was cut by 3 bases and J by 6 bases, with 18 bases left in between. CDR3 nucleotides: TGCGCCAGCAGCCACTTGGGACATAAAAGTAGCGAGCAGTACTTC. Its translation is CASSHLGHKSSEQYF.

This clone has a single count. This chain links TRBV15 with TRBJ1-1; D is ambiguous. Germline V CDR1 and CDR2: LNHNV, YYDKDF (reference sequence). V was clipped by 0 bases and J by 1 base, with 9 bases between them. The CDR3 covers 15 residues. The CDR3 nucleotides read TGTGCCACCAGCAGAGATCTAGAAGGGAACACTGAAGCTTTCTTT. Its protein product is CATSRDLEGNTEAFF.

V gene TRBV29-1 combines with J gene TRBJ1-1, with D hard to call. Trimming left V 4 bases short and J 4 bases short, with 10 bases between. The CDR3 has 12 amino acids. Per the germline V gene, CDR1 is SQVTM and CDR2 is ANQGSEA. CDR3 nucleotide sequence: TGCAGCGTTGCTGGTTCGGGCACTGAAGCTTTCTTT. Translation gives CSVAGSGTEAFF. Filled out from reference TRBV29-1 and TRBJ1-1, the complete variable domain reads SAVISQKPSRDICQRGTSLTIQCQVDSQVTMMFWYRQQPGQSLTLIATANQGSEATYESGFVIDKFPISRPNLTFSTLTVSNMSPEDSSIYLCSVAGSGTEAFFGQGTRLTVV.

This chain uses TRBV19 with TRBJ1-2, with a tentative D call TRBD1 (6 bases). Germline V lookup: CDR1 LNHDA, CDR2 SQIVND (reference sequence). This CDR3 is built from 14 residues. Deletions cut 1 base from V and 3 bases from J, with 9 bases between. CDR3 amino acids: CASSIGTADYGYTF. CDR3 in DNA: TGTGCCAGTAGTATAGGGACAGCAGACTATGGCTACACCTTC.

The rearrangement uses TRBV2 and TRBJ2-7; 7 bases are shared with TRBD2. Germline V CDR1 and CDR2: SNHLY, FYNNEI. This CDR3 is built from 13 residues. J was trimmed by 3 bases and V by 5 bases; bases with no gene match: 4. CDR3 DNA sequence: TGTGCCAGCAGTTTGATAGCGGGCTACGAGCAGTACTTC. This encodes CASSLIAGYEQYF. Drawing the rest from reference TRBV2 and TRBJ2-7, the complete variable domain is EPEVTQTPSHQVTQMGQEVILRCVPISNHLYFYWYRQILGQKVEFLVSFYNNEISEKSEIFDDQFSVERPDGSNFTLKIRSTKLEDSAMYFCASSLIAGYEQYFGPGTRLTVT.

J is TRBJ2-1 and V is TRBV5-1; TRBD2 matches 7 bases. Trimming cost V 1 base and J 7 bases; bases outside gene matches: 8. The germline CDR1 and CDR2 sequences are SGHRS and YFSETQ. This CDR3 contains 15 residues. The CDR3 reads CASSLKTSLGNEQFF. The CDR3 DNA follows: TGCGCCAGCAGCTTGAAGACTAGCCTCGGGAATGAGCAGTTCTTC.

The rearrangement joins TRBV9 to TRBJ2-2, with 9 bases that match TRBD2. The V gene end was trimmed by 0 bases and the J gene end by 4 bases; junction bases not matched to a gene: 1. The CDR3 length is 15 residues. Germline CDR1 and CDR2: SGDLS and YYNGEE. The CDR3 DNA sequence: TGTGCCAGCAGCGTAGGAGCGGGAGGCACCGGGGAGCTGTTTTTT. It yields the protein CASSVGAGGTGELFF.

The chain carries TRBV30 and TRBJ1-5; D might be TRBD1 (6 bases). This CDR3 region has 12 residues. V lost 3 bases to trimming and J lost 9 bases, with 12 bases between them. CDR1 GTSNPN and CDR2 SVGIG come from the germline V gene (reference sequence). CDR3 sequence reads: CAWSGGGGPQHF. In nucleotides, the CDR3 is TGTGCCTGGAGCGGAGGGGGGGGGCCCCAGCATTTT.

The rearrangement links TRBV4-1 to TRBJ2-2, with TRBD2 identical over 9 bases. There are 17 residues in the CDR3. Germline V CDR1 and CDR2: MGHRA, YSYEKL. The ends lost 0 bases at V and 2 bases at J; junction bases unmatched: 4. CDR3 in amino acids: CASSQDPGLANTGELFF. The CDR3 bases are TGCGCCAGCAGCCAAGACCCGGGACTAGCTAACACCGGGGAGCTGTTTTTT.

CDR3 loop: CASSLDPSGRGDEQFF. CDR3 nucleotide sequence: TGTGCCAGCAGCTTAGACCCTAGCGGGAGAGGGGATGAGCAGTTCTTC. The chain carries TRBV7-2 and TRBJ2-1; the match to TRBD2 covers 10 bases. This CDR3 contains 16 residues. With V trimmed by 1 base and J by 8 bases, 8 bases remained unmatched. The germline V gene has CDR1 SGHTA and CDR2 FQGNSA.

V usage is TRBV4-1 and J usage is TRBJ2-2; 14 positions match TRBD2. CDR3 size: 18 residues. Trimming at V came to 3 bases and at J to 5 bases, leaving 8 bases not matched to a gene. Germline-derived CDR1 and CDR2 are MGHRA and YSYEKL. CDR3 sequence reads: CASSQRLAGGPGTGELFF. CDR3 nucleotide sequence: TGCGCCAGCAGCCAGAGACTAGCGGGAGGGCCGGGAACCGGGGAGCTGTTTTTT.

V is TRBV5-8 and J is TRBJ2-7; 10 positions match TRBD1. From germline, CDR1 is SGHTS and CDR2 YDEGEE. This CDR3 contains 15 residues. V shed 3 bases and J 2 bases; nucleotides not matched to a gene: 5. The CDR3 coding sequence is TGTGCCAGCAGCTGGGGACAGGGGACCACCTACGAGCAGTACTTC. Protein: CASSWGQGTTYEQYF.

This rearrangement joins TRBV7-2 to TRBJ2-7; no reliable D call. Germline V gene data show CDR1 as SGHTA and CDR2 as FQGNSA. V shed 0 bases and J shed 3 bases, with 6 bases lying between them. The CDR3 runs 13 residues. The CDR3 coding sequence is TGTGCCAGCAGCTTAGCAGAGATCTACGAGCAGTACTTC. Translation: CASSLAEIYEQYF.

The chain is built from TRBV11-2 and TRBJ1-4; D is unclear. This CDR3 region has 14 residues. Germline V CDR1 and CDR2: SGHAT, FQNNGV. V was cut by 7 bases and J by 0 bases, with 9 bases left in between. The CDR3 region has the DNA TGTGCCAGCACCAATCCGGCAACTAATGAAAAACTGTTTTTT. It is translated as CASTNPATNEKLFF.

The CDR3 DNA follows: TGTGCCAGCTCACCGGGGGGGACGAGGAATGAGCAGTTCTTC. Its protein product is CASSPGGTRNEQFF. The chain uses TRBV18 and TRBJ2-1; 7 nucleotides align to TRBD2. This CDR3 is 14 amino acids long. The trim removed 3 bases at V and 7 bases at J, leaving 6 bases unmatched. Germline loops: CDR1 KGHSH, CDR2 LQKENI. The variable domain in full, completed from reference TRBV18 and TRBJ2-1, reads NAGVMQNPRHLVRRRGQEARLRCSPMKGHSHVYWYRQLPEEGLKFMVYLQKENIIDESGMPKERFSAEFPKEGPSILRIQQVVRGDSAAYFCASSPGGTRNEQFFGPGTRLTVL.

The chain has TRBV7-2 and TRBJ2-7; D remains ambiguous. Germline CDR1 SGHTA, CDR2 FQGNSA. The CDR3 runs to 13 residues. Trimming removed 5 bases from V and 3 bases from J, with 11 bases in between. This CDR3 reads CASSGLLRYEQYF. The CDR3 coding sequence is TGTGCCAGCAGCGGCCTGCTCCGCTACGAGCAGTACTTC. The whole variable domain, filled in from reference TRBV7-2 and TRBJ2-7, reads GAGVSQSPSNKVTEKGKDVELRCDPISGHTALYWYRQSLGQGLEFLIYFQGNSAPDKSGLPSDRFSAERTGGSVSTLTIQRTQQEDSAVYLCASSGLLRYEQYFGPGTRLTVT.